This entry lists 15 T cell receptor beta chains sequenced from one sample in a study of T cells after yellow fever vaccination. TCRdb ran MiXCR on the 5' RACE reads and lists one entry per CDR3 protein. The table shows a few hundred thousand distinct CDR3 sequences, with over 4% occurring only once. The source was PBMCs, collected 5 days after the yellow fever booster vaccination. All receptors come from a man aged 18-30 years who received the YFV17D yellow fever vaccine.

This clonotype showed up just a few times. The chain uses TRBV27 and TRBJ1-1; TRBD1 aligns across 8 bases. The length of the CDR3 is 15 residues. The germline V gene encodes CDR1 MNHEY and CDR2 SMNVEV (reference sequence). The V and J ends lost 4 bases and 7 bases, in that order; junction bases with no gene match: 11. The CDR3 sequence is CASSSRTGLWGEAFF. CDR3 sequence (DNA): TGTGCCAGCAGTTCTAGGACAGGGTTGTGGGGTGAAGCTTTCTTT.

This clonotype was seen only a few times. V and J are TRBV14 and TRBJ2-7; D is unclear. CDR3 length equals 12 residues. The V gene's germline CDR1 is SGHDN and CDR2 FVKESK. V gave up 4 bases and J gave up 7 bases, with 11 bases separating them. CDR3 sequence reads: CASSRTPGEQYV. The CDR3 nucleotides are TGTGCCAGCAGCCGAACCCCCGGTGAGCAGTACGTC.

The chain couples TRBV20-1 to TRBJ2-3; the match to TRBD2 covers 7 bases. The CDR3 covers 14 residues. V was pared by 0 bases and J by 3 bases, with 3 bases of the junction left unmatched. Germline lookup yields CDR1 DFQATT and CDR2 SNEGSKA (reference sequence). The CDR3 DNA sequence: TGCAGTGCTAGAGACGAGCGGGGTACAGATACGCAGTATTTT. Protein product: CSARDERGTDTQYF.

This sequence joins TRBV5-1 and TRBJ2-2; D unclear. CDR3 size: 13 residues. Germline CDR1 reads SGHRS; CDR2 reads YFSETQ. V gave up 1 base and J gave up 6 bases, with 7 bases separating them. Here the CDR3 DNA reads TGCGCCAGCAGCTTGAAGGTACCCGGGGAGCTGTTTTTT. It translates to CASSLKVPGELFF.

This clonotype has a count of ten or more. This chain joins TRBV29-1 and TRBJ2-2, with 9 bases that match TRBD1. Per germline, CDR1 SQVTM and CDR2 ANQGSEA. This CDR3 spans 15 amino acids. Trimming cost V 7 bases and J 7 bases; bases outside gene matches: 13. This chain's CDR3 is CSAVRRQGVDGELFF. The DNA for the CDR3 is TGCAGCGCTGTACGCCGACAGGGGGTTGACGGGGAGCTGTTTTTT.

The V gene is TRBV5-1, the J gene TRBJ2-5; D gene unclear. Deletions cut 0 bases from V and 2 bases from J, with 8 bases between. The germline CDR1 and CDR2 sequences are SGHRS and YFSETQ. This CDR3 is built from 14 residues. CDR3 sequence reads: CASSLEPAQETQYF. The CDR3 DNA reads as TGCGCCAGCAGCTTGGAACCAGCTCAAGAGACCCAGTACTTC.

This clonotype has more than one count but fewer than ten. The CDR3 nucleotides are TGTGCCAGCAGTGACAGCCCCGCCGAGCAGTACTTC. Its protein is CASSDSPAEQYF. The V and J genes are TRBV7-9 and TRBJ2-7; weak D call: TRBD1 (5 bases). The germline CDR1 and CDR2 sequences are SEHNR and FQNEAQ (reference sequence). V dropped 6 bases and J dropped 6 bases, with 12 bases sitting between them. The CDR3 has 12 amino acids.

In its sample, this clonotype was seen a few times. The genes are TRBV20-1 and TRBJ2-7; D might be TRBD1 (5 bases). This CDR3 is 12 amino acids long. Trimming took off 3 bases at V and 5 bases at J, with 11 bases between the two ends. The V gene's germline CDR1 is DFQATT and CDR2 SNEGSKA (reference sequence). The CDR3 DNA sequence: TGCAGTGCTAGGGGGCCCAACCACGAGCAGTACTTC. It is translated as CSARGPNHEQYF.

The chain uses TRBV28 and TRBJ2-7, with 10 bases aligning to TRBD1. J was trimmed by 5 bases and V by 6 bases; bases with no gene match: 13. The CDR3 is 16 residues long. Germline CDR1 and CDR2: MDHEN and SYDVKM. The CDR3 nucleotides are TGTGCCAGCAGCCTACAATTCGGGACAGGGGTTCACGAGCAGTACGTC. This translates into CASSLQFGTGVHEQYV.

This rearrangement joins TRBV3-1 to TRBJ2-2, with 9 bases that match TRBD2. The CDR3 length is 17 residues. V shed 4 bases, J shed 3 bases, and the junction held 9 bases outside the gene matches. Germline V gene sequence: CDR1 LGHDT, CDR2 YNNKEL (reference sequence). CDR3 amino acids: CASSPILTSGHTGELFF. CDR3 coding DNA: TGTGCCAGCAGCCCCATCCTGACTAGCGGCCACACCGGGGAGCTGTTTTTT. Together with reference TRBV3-1 and TRBJ2-2, the CDR3 gives the full variable domain: DTAVSQTPKYLVTQMGNDKSIKCEQNLGHDTMYWYKQDSKKFLKIMFSYNNKELIINETVPNRFSPKSPDKAHLNLHINSLELGDSAVYFCASSPILTSGHTGELFFGEGSRLTVL.

This clonotype was seen only a few times. V usage is TRBV4-3 and J usage is TRBJ1-2; tentative D call: TRBD1 (6 bases). Trimming left V 0 bases short and J 6 bases short, with 11 bases between. The V gene's germline CDR1 is LGHNA and CDR2 YSLEER. This CDR3 has 14 amino acids. For the CDR3, the DNA is TGCGCCAGCAGCCAAGACAGGGGCTCAGATGGCTACACCTTC. Amino acid sequence: CASSQDRGSDGYTF.

This clonotype appeared many times. The CDR3 bases are TGTGCCAGTAGTATCCGGAGCGGGGGGCCGTGGGAGACCCAGTACTTC. Residues: CASSIRSGGPWETQYF. V and J are TRBV19 and TRBJ2-5; 9 bases match TRBD2. V was pared by 3 bases and J by 5 bases, with 10 bases of the junction left unmatched. CDR1 is LNHDA and CDR2 is SQIVND in the germline V gene (reference sequence). This CDR3 spans 16 amino acids.

This clonotype was seen only a few times. V is TRBV7-9 and J is TRBJ1-2; tentatively, D is TRBD1 (5 bases). V was pared by 5 bases and J by 4 bases, with 17 bases between. The CDR3 spans 15 residues. The V gene's germline CDR1 is SEHNR and CDR2 FQNEAQ (reference sequence). The CDR3 DNA reads TGTGCCAGCAGCAAGGGCTCGGGGGTCGGCTATGGCTACACCTTC. Translating it yields CASSKGSGVGYGYTF.

This clonotype was found a few times. The CDR3 spells CASSFGSAANYGYTF. The CDR3 bases are TGTGCCAGCAGCTTCGGATCTGCGGCTAACTATGGCTACACCTTC. The chain employs TRBV5-6 and TRBJ1-2, with no clear D. The CDR3 covers 15 residues. Deletions cut 2 bases from V and 0 bases from J, with 11 bases between. Germline V CDR1 and CDR2: SGHDT, YYEEEE.

V and J are TRBV7-9 and TRBJ2-1, with 8 bases matching TRBD2. The V and J ends lost 8 bases and 8 bases, in that order; junction bases with no gene match: 14. The CDR3 runs to 15 residues. Germline values: CDR1 SEHNR, CDR2 FQNEAQ (reference sequence). CDR3 sequence reads: CASFKGTGLADEQFF. CDR3 coding DNA: TGTGCCAGCTTTAAGGGCACAGGACTAGCCGATGAGCAGTTCTTC.